These T cell receptor beta chains were read from a single sample in a study of PD-L1 blockade in urothelial cancer. Sequencing used immunoSEQ multiplex PCR; TCRdb keeps in-frame clones, though not all of them. The repertoire holds roughly 40,000 clones, with approximately 90% as singletons. Source: PBMCs, taken around atezolizumab (anti-PD-L1) treatment. The source is a woman aged 55-70 years with urothelial cancer. Each CDR3 is given with its conserved first and last residue. The D gene is left open where the match is weak. Not all rows give a size; the values are once, few, many and, for expanded clones, a class.

D | J | size | V | DNA | CDR3
- | TRBJ2-7 | once | TRBV6-1 | TGTGCCAGCATTTTGACTTCCTACGAGCAGTACTTC | CASILTSYEQYF
- | TRBJ1-3 | - | TRBV18 | TGTGCCAGCTCACCAACCGACAGGTCCTCTGGAAACACCATATATTTT | CASSPTDRSSGNTIYF
TRBD2 | TRBJ2-7 | - | TRBV5-1 | TGCGCCAGCAGCTTACCTAGCGGGAGTTCCACGTACGAGCAGTACTTC | CASSLPSGSSTYEQYF
TRBD1 | TRBJ2-2 | - | TRBV28 | TGTGCCAGCATGGGGGGACAGGGCGGCACCGGGGAGCTGTTTTTT | CASMGGQGGTGELFF
TRBD2 | TRBJ2-1 | - | TRBV4-3 | TGCGCCAGCAGCCGCGGACTAGCTGGGGCTTACAATGAGCAGTTCTTC | CASSRGLAGAYNEQFF
TRBD2 | TRBJ2-1 | - | TRBV5-1 | TGCGCCAGCAGCTCGGGGGGGGGCGACAATGAGCAGTTCTTC | CASSSGGGDNEQFF
TRBD2 | TRBJ2-7 | - | TRBV9 | TGTGCCAGCAGCGTAGCGACGGGAGGGCCCTACGAGCAGTACTTC | CASSVATGGPYEQYF
TRBD2 | TRBJ2-4 | - | TRBV29-1 | TGCAGCGTCAGACTAGCGGCCGGGGGAGCCAAAAACATTCAGTACTTC | CSVRLAAGGAKNIQYF
TRBD2 | TRBJ2-7 | - | TRBV28 | TGTGCCAGCGGCTCGCTAGCGGGATCTCTGCACGAGCAGTACTTC | CASGSLAGSLHEQYF
TRBD1 | TRBJ2-7 | - | TRBV7-9 | TGTGCCAGCGCCTTATCGGGGGGACAGGGAAAGGGCGAGCAGTACTTC | CASALSGGQGKGEQYF
- | TRBJ1-2 | - | TRBV13 | TGTGCCAGCAGCTCCCCCCGGGGTGGCTACACCTTC | CASSSPRGGYTF
- | TRBJ2-1 | - | TRBV7-3 | TGTGCCAGCAGCTTAACTACTAGACCCGACAATGAGCAGTTCTTC | CASSLTTRPDNEQFF
- | TRBJ2-7 | - | TRBV7-3 | TGTGCCAGCAGTTCGGGGTCAGGGGCCAACGAGCAGTACTTC | CASSSGSGANEQYF
TRBD2 | TRBJ2-1 | - | TRBV7-8 | TGTGCCAGCAGCTTAGTCGAGCGGGGGACCAATGAGCAGTTCTTC | CASSLVERGTNEQFF
TRBD1 | TRBJ1-2 | once | TRBV7-9 | TGTGCCAGCAGCTCCATGCGGACAGGAATCACTTTGGGCGGCTACACCTTC | CASSSMRTGITLGGYTF
- | TRBJ2-3 | - | TRBV23-1 | TGCGCCAGCAGTCAACCCACCGGTAGTGGGCTATCTACGCAGTATTTT | CASSQPTGSGLSTQYF
TRBD2 | TRBJ2-7 | few | TRBV11-2 | TGTGCCAGCAGCCCGGAACTTAGCGGGTATTACGAGCAGTACTTC | CASSPELSGYYEQYF
TRBD2 | TRBJ2-1 | - | TRBV7-9 | TGTGCCAGCAGCCCGGGACTAGCGGGCGTCGACAATGAGCAGTTCTTC | CASSPGLAGVDNEQFF